The 16 T cell receptor beta chains listed next were all sequenced from one sample in a study of blood T cell repertoires in COVID-19. Sequencing used immunoSEQ multiplex PCR; TCRdb keeps in-frame clones, though not all of them. The sample consists of 75,000 to 90,000 clones, over 70% of them appearing once. The specimen sequenced was peripheral blood. The receptors originated from an elderly man with acute or convalescent COVID-19.

V and J are TRBV28 and TRBJ1-3, with 7 nucleotides matching TRBD1. J lost 0 bases, V lost 6 bases, and 5 bases had no gene match. Germline CDR1 is MDHEN and CDR2 is SYDVKM. The CDR3 totals 15 residues. The CDR3 region has the DNA TGTGCCAGCAGAACCAGGGGGTTCTCTGGAAACACCATATATTTT. Amino acids: CASRTRGFSGNTIYF. Drawing the rest from reference TRBV28 and TRBJ1-3, the complete variable domain is DVKVTQSSRYLVKRTGEKVFLECVQDMDHENMFWYRQDPGLGLRLIYFSYDVKMKEKGDIPEGYSVSREKKERFSLILESASTNQTSMYLCASRTRGFSGNTIYFGEGSWLTVV.

J is TRBJ1-2 and V is TRBV3-1 (or the pseudogene TRBV3-2), with 7 positions matching TRBD1. V dropped 4 bases and J dropped 4; count of bases not matched to a gene: 15. The length of the CDR3 is 17 residues. The germline gives CDR1 LGHDT, CDR2 YNNKEL (reference sequence). The CDR3 spells CASSLKGGNRGGYGYTF. DNA of the CDR3: TGTGCCAGCAGCCTCAAAGGGGGCAACAGGGGAGGCTATGGCTACACCTTC.

V and J are TRBV5-1 and TRBJ2-1; 16 nucleotides line up with TRBD2. The V gene end was trimmed by 4 bases and the J gene end by 8 bases; junction bases not matched to a gene: 21. Looked up from germline, CDR1 is SGHRS and CDR2 is YFSETQ. CDR3 length equals 21 residues. For the CDR3, the DNA is TGCGCCAGCAGCCTGGGGACAGGGGACTATGGGACTAGCGGGAGGGACTATGAGCAGTTCTTC. Its translation: CASSLGTGDYGTSGRDYEQFF.

As DNA, the CDR3 is TGTGCCAGCGATCTTAGACAGGGAGGCTACACCTTC. This sequence encodes CASDLRQGGYTF. This chain joins TRBV11-2 and TRBJ1-2, with 7 nucleotides matching TRBD1. There are 12 residues in the CDR3. After removal of 8 bases from V and 8 bases from J, the junction contained 8 bases not matched to a gene. Looked up from germline, CDR1 is SGHAT and CDR2 is FQNNGV.

The chain couples TRBV5-5 to TRBJ2-3; 13 bases agree with TRBD2. Germline lookup yields CDR1 SGHKS and CDR2 YYEKEE (reference sequence). The CDR3 runs to 17 residues. Losses at the gene ends were 4 bases for V and 0 bases for J; bases not matched to a gene: 5. The CDR3 nucleotides are TGTGCCAGCAGCGTCGGACTAGCGGGAGACAGCACAGATACGCAGTATTTT. Translation gives CASSVGLAGDSTDTQYF.

Only a few counts were recorded for this clone. The sample carries other DNA sequences with the same CDR3. The chain combines TRBV9 with TRBJ1-4; 7 nucleotides agree with TRBD1. The CDR3 has 14 amino acids. The J segment lost 8 bases and the V segment lost 0 bases, leaving 4 bases of the junction unmatched. The germline CDR1 and CDR2 sequences are SGDLS and YYNGEE. The CDR3 loop reads CASSVAQGGEKLFF. The CDR3 DNA reads as TGTGCCAGCAGCGTAGCCCAGGGGGGCGAAAAACTGTTTTTT.

The CDR3 sequence: CASRGQSSYNSPLHF. The CDR3 coding sequence is TGTGCCAGCAGAGGACAGAGCTCCTATAATTCACCCCTCCACTTT. This chain links TRBV6-6 with TRBJ1-6; D possibly corresponds to TRBD1 (6 bases). CDR1 and CDR2 (germline): MNHNY, SVGAGI (reference sequence). The CDR3 loop spans 15 amino acids. Trimming cost V 6 bases and J 0 bases, with 9 bases left between them.

V usage is TRBV21-1 and J usage is TRBJ1-6; the D segment call TRBD1 is taken from the table without a DNA check. TRBV21-1 is designated a pseudogene. The CDR3 has 16 amino acids. CDR3 nucleotides: TGTGCCAGCAGCCCAAAGCGTGGGGGCGGCCTAAGGGCCCTCCACTTT. Amino acids: CASSPKRGGGLRALHF.

This chain uses TRBV27 with TRBJ1-5; D is uncertain. Germline-derived CDR1 and CDR2 are MNHEY and SMNVEV (reference sequence). The CDR3 length is 15 residues. Deletions cut 6 bases from V and 1 base from J, with 13 bases between. Here the CDR3 DNA reads TGTGCCAGCAGAGGAGGTACAGTCAGCAATCAGCCCCAGCATTTT. As protein: CASRGGTVSNQPQHF.

This sequence joins TRBV3-1 (or the pseudogene TRBV3-2) and TRBJ2-7; 7 bases align to TRBD1. Trimming took 2 bases from V and 2 from J; bases not matched to a gene: 3. CDR3 size: 14 residues. The V gene's germline CDR1 is LGHDT and CDR2 YNNKEL (reference sequence). CDR3 nucleotide sequence: TGTGCCAGCAGCCAATTCCAGGGGGCCTACGAGCAGTACTTC. Protein sequence: CASSQFQGAYEQYF.

The chain couples TRBV14 to TRBJ2-2, with 8 bases identical to TRBD1. This CDR3 spans 15 amino acids. CDR1 is SGHDN, CDR2 FVKESK, per germline. V lost 4 bases to trimming and J lost 1 base; unmatched junction nucleotides: 2. CDR3 DNA sequence: TGTGCCAGCAGCCCAGGGGGCTTGAACACCGGGGAGCTGTTTTTT. Translation: CASSPGGLNTGELFF.

The rearrangement joins TRBV3-1 (or the pseudogene TRBV3-2) to TRBJ2-2, with 9 positions matching TRBD1. Germline CDR1 is LGHDT and CDR2 is YNNKEL (reference sequence). The CDR3 runs to 15 residues. V lost 4 bases and J lost 8; bases outside the gene matches: 8. The DNA of the CDR3 is TGTGCCAGCAGCCGGGATGGGACAGGGCAAGGGGAGCTGTTTTTT. This translates into CASSRDGTGQGELFF.

The chain has TRBV6-5 and TRBJ2-3, with 13 bases that match TRBD2. The length of the CDR3 is 14 residues. From germline, CDR1 is MNHEY and CDR2 SVGAGI. Unmatched junction bases numbered 1, after V lost 5 bases and J lost 5 bases. The CDR3 protein is CASSRLAGGDTQYF. The DNA for the CDR3 is TGTGCCAGCAGTCGACTAGCGGGAGGAGATACGCAGTATTTT.

The chain has TRBV6-1 and TRBJ1-3; 7 bases match TRBD1. The CDR3 consists of 16 residues. Trimming took 4 bases from V and 1 from J; bases not matched to a gene: 7. The germline V gene encodes CDR1 MNHNS and CDR2 SASEGT. CDR3 sequence reads: CASSVAGGVSGNTIYF. Here the CDR3 DNA reads TGTGCCAGCAGTGTGGCAGGGGGTGTATCTGGAAACACCATATATTTT.

The CDR3 protein is CASSKQGVQYF. Here the CDR3 DNA reads TGTGCCAGCAGCAAACAGGGGGTGCAGTACTTC. The chain combines TRBV21-1 with TRBJ2-7; the D call in the table, TRBD1, was not verified against the DNA. TRBV21-1 is listed as a pseudogene. This CDR3 region has 11 residues.

The chain couples TRBV24-1 to TRBJ1-6; no clear D gene. The CDR3 spans 14 residues. The germline V gene encodes CDR1 KGHDR and CDR2 SFDVKD. V was trimmed by 6 bases and J by 0 bases, leaving 5 bases between them. The CDR3 loop reads CATSLSSYNSPLHF. DNA of the CDR3: TGTGCCACCAGTTTGAGCTCCTATAATTCACCCCTCCACTTT.